Listed below are T cell receptor beta chains from one sample, sequenced in a study of CD8 T cells in ankylosing spondylitis. TCRdb fed the 5' RACE reads into MiXCR, producing one record per CDR3 protein. The sample lists just under 550,000 distinct CDR3 sequences; roughly 13% were seen once. Source material: blood, either unsorted or a sorted T cell fraction (not recorded which). The origin of the receptors is a male donor with ankylosing spondylitis. The CDR3 runs from the conserved cysteine through the conserved F or W. Fields, in order: J gene, V gene, clone size, CDR3 protein. The size of a clone is reported for some rows only, either as once, few or many, or as a class for expanded clones.

TRBJ2-3 | TRBV7-2 | . | CASSFAGLTDTQYF
TRBJ2-1 | TRBV20-1 | many | CSAMRPTSGTNEQFF
TRBJ2-1 | TRBV6-2/TRBV6-3 | . | CASNPIREYNEQFF
TRBJ2-3 | TRBV5-1 | . | CASRRDGPSTDTQYF
TRBJ2-5 | TRBV3-1 | few | CASLGSVETQYF
TRBJ2-7 | TRBV28 | . | CASSPGTSSFWQYF
TRBJ2-1 | TRBV24-1 | . | CATKAYRGNEQFF
TRBJ1-1 | TRBV16 | . | CASSQSAVIGAFF
TRBJ1-6 | TRBV15 | few | CATSRVGDSPLHF
TRBJ2-1 | TRBV20-1 | . | CSAPYTGAGDSEQFF
TRBJ1-2 | TRBV20-1 | . | CSAGMPGAYGYTF
TRBJ1-2 | TRBV24-1 | many | CATSGGGAQYGYTF
TRBJ2-1 | TRBV6-5 | few | CASSYERAPYNEQFF
TRBJ2-5 | TRBV20-1 | . | CSARLASQETQYF
TRBJ1-6 | TRBV6-1 | few | CASRVTGGWDNSPLHF
TRBJ1-2 | TRBV7-2 | . | CASSPGGLDANYGYTF